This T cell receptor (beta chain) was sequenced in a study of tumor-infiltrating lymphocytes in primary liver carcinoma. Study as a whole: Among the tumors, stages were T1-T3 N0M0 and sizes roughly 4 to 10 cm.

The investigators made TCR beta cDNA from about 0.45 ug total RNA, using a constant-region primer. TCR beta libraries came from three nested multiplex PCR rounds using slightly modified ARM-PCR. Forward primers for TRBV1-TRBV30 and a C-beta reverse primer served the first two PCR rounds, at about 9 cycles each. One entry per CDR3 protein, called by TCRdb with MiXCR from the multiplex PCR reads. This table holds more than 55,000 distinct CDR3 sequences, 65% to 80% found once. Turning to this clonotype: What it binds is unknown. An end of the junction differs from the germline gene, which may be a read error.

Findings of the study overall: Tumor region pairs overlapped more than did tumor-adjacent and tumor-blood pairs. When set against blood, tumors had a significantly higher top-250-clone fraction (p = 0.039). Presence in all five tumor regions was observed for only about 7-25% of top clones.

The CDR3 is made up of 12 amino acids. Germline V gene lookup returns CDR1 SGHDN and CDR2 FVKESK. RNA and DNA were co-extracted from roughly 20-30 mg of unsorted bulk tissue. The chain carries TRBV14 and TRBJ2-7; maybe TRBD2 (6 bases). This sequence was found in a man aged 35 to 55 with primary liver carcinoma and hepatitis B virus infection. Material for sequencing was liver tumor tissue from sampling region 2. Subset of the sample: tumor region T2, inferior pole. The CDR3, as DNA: TGCACCAGCAGCCGATACCCACGGGAGAAGTACTTC. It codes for CTSSRYPREKYF.